A single sample gave rise to the 28 T cell receptor beta chains below, sequenced in a study of technical replicates of blood from a handful of donors. This table comes from immunoSEQ multiplex PCR, and its TCRdb copy is limited to in-frame clones, with some not included. This table has some 60,000 clones, about 87% appearing once. Sample: PBMCs. Receptor source: a human donor in good health. Some clones in this sample may be carry-over from other donors' samples.

This sequence joins TRBV7-9 and TRBJ2-5, with a possible D match to TRBD1 (5 bases). Germline V gene lookup returns CDR1 SEHNR and CDR2 FQNEAQ (reference sequence). CDR3 size: 13 residues. With 11 bases removed from V and 2 bases from J, the gap between germline ends came to 15 bases. The CDR3: CAVDKGGQETQYF. In DNA, the CDR3 is TGTGCCGTGGACAAGGGTGGGCAAGAGACCCAGTACTTC.

DNA of the CDR3: TGTGCCAGCTCACCCGAGGACCTAGCGGGGGCCCCTGGGGCCAACGTCCTGACTTTC. This codes for CASSPEDLAGAPGANVLTF. V gene TRBV18 combines with J gene TRBJ2-6, with 10 bases identical to TRBD2. Germline loops: CDR1 KGHSH, CDR2 LQKENI. The length of the CDR3 is 19 residues. After removal of 3 bases from V and 2 bases from J, the junction contained 10 bases not matched to a gene.

V usage is TRBV5-8 and J usage is TRBJ2-2, with a possible D match to TRBD1 (5 bases). The CDR3 consists of 15 residues. Germline assignment: CDR1 SGHTS and CDR2 YDEGEE. Trimming stripped 5 bases from V and 1 base from J, with 12 bases between. The CDR3 protein is CASRGRQQNTGELFF. The CDR3 region has the DNA TGTGCCAGCAGGGGGCGGCAACAGAACACCGGGGAGCTGTTTTTT.

This chain links TRBV18 with TRBJ2-6, with TRBD2 matching over 8 bases. Trimming at V came to 3 bases and at J to 4 bases, leaving 8 bases not matched to a gene. This CDR3 has 17 residues. Germline V gene sequence: CDR1 KGHSH, CDR2 LQKENI. The CDR3 here is CASSPESGGQGANVLTF. The CDR3 DNA is TGTGCCAGCTCACCCGAATCGGGGGGGCAGGGGGCCAACGTCCTGACTTTC.

The chain joins TRBV7-8 to TRBJ2-7, with D maybe TRBD1 (6 bases). The CDR3 spans 12 residues. The ends were cut back, 5 bases at V and 3 bases at J, with 8 bases in the middle. Germline V gene sequence: CDR1 SGHVS, CDR2 FQNEAQ. The CDR3 nucleotides are TGTGCCAGCAGCAGGGACAACTACGAGCAGTACTTC. Amino acid sequence: CASSRDNYEQYF.

V is TRBV7-2 and J is TRBJ1-5, with 7 bases matching TRBD1. The CDR3 consists of 14 residues. Losses at the gene ends were 5 bases for V and 4 bases for J; bases not matched to a gene: 5. Germline loops: CDR1 SGHTA, CDR2 FQGNSA. CDR3 sequence: CASSTRQGNQPQHF. In nucleotides, the CDR3 is TGTGCCAGCAGCACCCGACAGGGTAATCAGCCCCAGCATTTT. Drawing the rest from reference TRBV7-2 and TRBJ1-5, the complete variable domain is GAGVSQSPSNKVTEKGKDVELRCDPISGHTALYWYRQSLGQGLEFLIYFQGNSAPDKSGLPSDRFSAERTGGSVSTLTIQRTQQEDSAVYLCASSTRQGNQPQHFGDGTRLSIL.

V gene TRBV5-1 combines with J gene TRBJ2-5; TRBD2 might be the D (5 bases). Between the trimmed V and J ends, which lost 0 bases and 4 bases, there was a span of 10 bases. The CDR3 runs 14 residues. CDR1 and CDR2 from the germline V gene are SGHRS and YFSETQ. CDR3 sequence reads: CASSLAGMGETQYF. The CDR3 nucleotides are TGCGCCAGCAGCTTGGCGGGGATGGGAGAGACCCAGTACTTC.

The chain employs TRBV7-9 and TRBJ2-3; the match to TRBD1 covers 7 bases. Germline V gives CDR1 SEHNR, CDR2 FQNEAQ (reference sequence). CDR3 length: 15 amino acids. J lost 3 bases, V lost 4 bases, and 7 bases had no gene match. The CDR3: CASSWTGDFTDTQYF. The DNA of the CDR3 is TGTGCCAGCAGCTGGACAGGAGACTTTACAGATACGCAGTATTTT.

This chain uses TRBV6-5 with TRBJ2-7; 7 bases agree with TRBD2. Germline V gene sequence: CDR1 MNHEY, CDR2 SVGAGI. This CDR3 region has 15 residues. Trimming at V came to 0 bases and at J to 2 bases, leaving 4 bases not matched to a gene. The CDR3 DNA is TGTGCCAGCAGTTACTCAGGGACTACCCCCTACGAGCAGTACTTC. Amino acid sequence: CASSYSGTTPYEQYF.

This chain links TRBV19 with TRBJ1-5; 8 bases are shared with TRBD1. Germline assignment: CDR1 LNHDA and CDR2 SQIVND (reference sequence). The CDR3 sequence is 14 residues long. V was pared by 3 bases and J by 7 bases, with 5 bases of the junction left unmatched. The CDR3, as DNA: TGTGCCAGTAGTATCGGACAGGGCCCCCAGCCCCAGCATTTT. It specifies CASSIGQGPQPQHF.

V and J are TRBV7-9 and TRBJ2-5, with 11 bases that match TRBD2. There are 18 residues in the CDR3. The junction had 11 bases not matched to a gene; V was cut back by 0 bases and J by 5 bases. The V gene's germline CDR1 is SEHNR and CDR2 FQNEAQ (reference sequence). DNA of the CDR3: TGTGCCAGCAGCTTAGCGGTTAGGCTAGCGGGAGGTTTGGAGACCCAGTACTTC. This translates into CASSLAVRLAGGLETQYF.

This chain links TRBV27 with TRBJ2-4; 11 nucleotides agree with TRBD2. The germline V gene encodes CDR1 MNHEY and CDR2 SMNVEV (reference sequence). V was clipped by 6 bases and J by 2 bases; unmatched bases: 3. This CDR3 region has 15 residues. For the CDR3, the DNA is TGTGCCAGCAGATCGACTAGCGGGACCAAAAACATTCAGTACTTC. Translation: CASRSTSGTKNIQYF.

The chain has TRBV9 and TRBJ2-7; 10 nucleotides agree with TRBD2. This CDR3 is built from 14 residues. From germline, CDR1 is SGDLS and CDR2 YYNGEE. V gave up 4 bases and J gave up 7 bases; unmatched junction bases: 8. The CDR3 sequence is CASSPRTSGGEQYF. The CDR3 DNA follows: TGTGCCAGCAGCCCAAGGACTAGCGGAGGGGAGCAGTACTTC.

This chain connects TRBV7-6 to TRBJ2-1; possible D gene TRBD2, 5 bases. CDR3 length: 16 amino acids. With 5 bases removed from V and 6 bases from J, the gap between germline ends came to 20 bases. Germline CDR1 reads SGHVS; CDR2 reads FNYEAQ. The CDR3 DNA reads TGTGCCAGCAGCAAGAGGGCCAGGTCGCTCAGCAATGAGCAGTTCTTC. Amino acids: CASSKRARSLSNEQFF.

This clone was counted between two and nine times. The CDR3 reads CASSPGTSSTDTQYF. CDR3 sequence (DNA): TGTGCCAGCAGCCCCGGGACTTCTAGCACAGATACGCAGTATTTT. The rearrangement uses TRBV11-2 and TRBJ2-3; maybe TRBD2 (6 bases). Trimming removed 5 bases at V and 0 bases at J, with 12 bases between. The CDR3 extends over 15 amino acids. Germline V lookup: CDR1 SGHAT, CDR2 FQNNGV.

The chain joins TRBV4-1 to TRBJ2-3; D is possibly TRBD2 (6 bases). The CDR3 is 16 residues long. Trimming stripped 2 bases from V and 2 bases from J, with 14 bases between. CDR1 MGHRA and CDR2 YSYEKL come from the germline V gene. The CDR3 loop is CASSQQPGLTTDTQYF. CDR3 in DNA: TGCGCCAGCAGCCAACAACCGGGACTGACCACAGATACGCAGTATTTT.

The chain couples TRBV5-4 to TRBJ1-6; D may be TRBD1 (5 bases). V was clipped by 4 bases and J by 6 bases, with 5 bases between them. Germline values: CDR1 SGHNT, CDR2 YYREEE (reference sequence). The CDR3 length is 12 residues. The CDR3 DNA sequence: TGTGCCAGCAGCCAGGGTAATTCACCCCTCCACTTT. Encoded protein: CASSQGNSPLHF.

V is TRBV5-1 and J is TRBJ2-5, with 7 bases aligning to TRBD1. There are 14 residues in the CDR3. Germline trimming cut 3 bases from V and 2 bases from J; bases unmatched to any gene: 4. In germline, CDR1 is SGHRS, CDR2 YFSETQ. For the CDR3, the DNA is TGCGCCAGCAGCTCCGGGGACAGACAAGAGACCCAGTACTTC. It encodes CASSSGDRQETQYF.

The chain combines TRBV4-3 with TRBJ2-7, with a weak D call TRBD1 (6 bases). The V gene's germline CDR1 is LGHNA and CDR2 YSLEER. Trimming removed 0 bases from V and 2 bases from J, with 8 bases in between. The CDR3 has 14 amino acids. In nucleotides, the CDR3 is TGCGCCAGCAGCCAAGATACAGGGACCTACGAGCAGTACTTC. Amino acids: CASSQDTGTYEQYF.

V usage is TRBV5-8 and J usage is TRBJ2-3; 10 bases line up with TRBD2. CDR1 SGHTS and CDR2 YDEGEE come from the germline V gene. V gave up 3 bases and J gave up 5 bases; unmatched junction bases: 12. This CDR3 has 17 residues. The CDR3 sequence: CASSSSMLAGAGDTQYF. DNA of the CDR3: TGTGCCAGCAGCTCAAGTATGCTAGCGGGGGCGGGAGATACGCAGTATTTT.

The V and J genes are TRBV19 and TRBJ2-5, with TRBD2 matching over 8 bases. The CDR3 covers 16 residues. In germline, CDR1 is LNHDA, CDR2 SQIVND (reference sequence). V trimming: 4 bases; J trimming: 0 bases; junction bases outside the gene matches: 7. The CDR3 bases are TGTGCCAGTAGTAACGGCGGGGGGACGTACCAAGAGACCCAGTACTTC. Protein product: CASSNGGGTYQETQYF.

The gene calls are TRBV7-6 and TRBJ1-5; D is ambiguous. The V and J ends lost 4 bases and 0 bases respectively, with 7 bases between them. This CDR3 has 14 amino acids. Germline V gives CDR1 SGHVS, CDR2 FNYEAQ. CDR3 sequence reads: CASSSTNSNQPQHF. The CDR3 DNA reads TGTGCCAGCAGCTCTACTAATAGCAATCAGCCCCAGCATTTT.

V and J are TRBV10-3 and TRBJ2-4; 11 bases map to TRBD2. J lost 2 bases, V lost 1 base, and 19 bases had no gene match. Germline-derived CDR1 and CDR2 are ENHRY and SYGVKD. There are 22 residues in the CDR3. The CDR3 here is CAISELPTSGGPKIASKNIQYF. The CDR3 nucleotides are TGTGCCATCAGTGAGTTACCCACTAGCGGGGGACCCAAAATCGCGTCCAAAAACATTCAGTACTTC.

The chain combines TRBV7-9 with TRBJ1-2; D is possibly TRBD1 (6 bases). This CDR3 is built from 14 residues. Germline CDR1 is SEHNR and CDR2 is FQNEAQ (reference sequence). With 5 bases removed from V and 2 bases from J, the gap between germline ends came to 12 bases. The CDR3 DNA reads as TGTGCCAGCAGCGGAAACAGGGCCAACTATGGCTACACCTTC. Its translation: CASSGNRANYGYTF.

V is TRBV5-6 and J is TRBJ2-1, with a tentative D call TRBD2 (6 bases). Trimming removed 3 bases at V and 4 bases at J, with 14 bases between. CDR3 length equals 15 residues. Looked up from germline, CDR1 is SGHDT and CDR2 is YYEEEE. The CDR3, as DNA: TGTGCCAGCAGCTGGGACTCGATGACATACAATGAGCAGTTCTTC. Protein: CASSWDSMTYNEQFF.

This clone was recorded once. The V call is TRBV28, the J call TRBJ2-7; 13 positions match TRBD2. Germline V gene sequence: CDR1 MDHEN, CDR2 SYDVKM. The CDR3 runs 15 residues. V lost 6 bases and J lost 1; bases outside the gene matches: 3. In nucleotides, the CDR3 is TGTGCCAGCAGGGGACTAGCGGGATGGTCCTACGAGCAGTACTTC. Its protein is CASRGLAGWSYEQYF.

The chain is built from TRBV5-8 and TRBJ2-3, with a tentative D call TRBD1 (6 bases). Trimming cost V 4 bases and J 6 bases, with 15 bases left between them. The CDR3 spans 14 residues. CDR1 is SGHTS and CDR2 is YDEGEE in the germline V gene. The CDR3 reads CASSSPGVGDTQYF. CDR3 coding DNA: TGTGCCAGCAGCAGTCCAGGGGTCGGGGATACGCAGTATTTT.

In its sample, this clone was seen once. J is TRBJ1-1 and V is TRBV30; 7 nucleotides match TRBD1. V trimming: 3 bases; J trimming: 4 bases; junction bases outside the gene matches: 8. The V gene's germline CDR1 is GTSNPN and CDR2 SVGIG (reference sequence). CDR3 length: 14 residues. The CDR3 nucleotides read TGTGCCTGGAGAGCCAGGGGGTTGGGCACTGAAGCTTTCTTT. It codes for CAWRARGLGTEAFF.